The rows below give T cell receptor beta chains drawn from one sample of a study of spatial heterogeneity in lung cancer. From the 5' RACE reads, TCRdb called clonotypes with MiXCR, one entry per CDR3 protein. The table includes more than 75,000 distinct CDR3 sequences, 15% to 20% detected once. The sample here was PBMCs, taken at follow-up. These receptor sequences come from a male donor with early-stage non-small cell lung cancer. Both conserved end residues are part of each CDR3. The order of the fields is J gene, V gene, clone size, D gene, CDR3 protein, CDR3 DNA. A D gene is named only where the DNA matches it firmly. Clone size is given for some rows only: seen once, a few or many times, or a class if the clone is expanded.

>TRBJ1-6|TRBV24-1|NA|NA
CATSINQTRGLDSPLHF
TGTGCCACCAGCATAAATCAGACCAGGGGCCTTGATTCACCCCTCCACTTT
>TRBJ1-5|TRBV10-3|many|NA
CAISESFDQPQHF
TGTGCCATCAGTGAGTCTTTTGATCAGCCCCAGCATTTT
>TRBJ1-5|TRBV20-1|NA|NA
CSATNPGQSNQPQHF
TGCAGTGCCACCAACCCCGGGCAGAGCAATCAGCCCCAGCATTTT
>TRBJ2-3|TRBV12-3/TRBV12-4|NA|NA
CALSERNTDTQYF
TGTGCCCTTAGCGAACGGAACACAGATACGCAGTATTTT
>TRBJ2-4|TRBV9|many|NA
CASSSGTKNIQYF
TGTGCCAGCAGCTCCGGGACCAAAAACATTCAGTACTTC
>TRBJ2-7|TRBV7-9|NA|NA
CASSWVGGPSSYGQYF
TGTGCCAGCAGCTGGGTGGGAGGTCCGAGCTCCTACGGGCAGTACTTC
>TRBJ1-2|TRBV28|few|TRBD1
CASRGQGIEGYTF
TGTGCCAGCAGGGGACAGGGGATTGAGGGCTACACCTTC
>TRBJ2-1|TRBV24-1|NA|NA
CATKASGIDEQFF
TGTGCCACCAAGGCTTCGGGGATCGATGAGCAGTTCTTC
>TRBJ1-1|TRBV7-6|NA|NA
CASSLVGSNTEAFF
TGTGCCAGCAGCTTGGTGGGGAGCAACACTGAAGCTTTCTTT
>TRBJ1-1|TRBV15|NA|NA
CATSTTRIAEAFF
TGTGCCACCAGCACAACCAGGATTGCTGAAGCTTTCTTT
>TRBJ1-5|TRBV20-1|NA|TRBD1
CSAREGGTGISNQPQHF
TGCAGTGCTAGAGAAGGGGGGACAGGGATTAGCAATCAGCCCCAGCATTTT
>TRBJ1-2|TRBV6-6|few|NA
CASRESSGTWRYGYTF
TGTGCCAGCAGGGAAAGTTCCGGGACATGGCGGTATGGCTACACCTTC
>TRBJ1-1|TRBV6-5|few|NA
CASSYRGAGDTEAFF
TGTGCCAGCAGTTACCGCGGGGCCGGGGACACTGAAGCTTTCTTT
>TRBJ2-2|TRBV19|NA|NA
CASRPGASDTGELFF
TGTGCCAGTAGGCCCGGGGCCTCAGACACCGGGGAGCTGTTTTTT
>TRBJ2-3|TRBV6-2/TRBV6-3|NA|NA
CASSRGDTQYF
TGTGCCAGCTCTAGGGGAGATACGCAGTATTTT
>TRBJ2-5|TRBV4-1|few|TRBD2
CASSLRTSGETQYF
TGCGCCAGCAGCCTCCGGACTAGCGGTGAGACCCAGTACTTC
>TRBJ2-7|TRBV7-2|few|TRBD2
CASSSLGTSGIYEQYF
TGTGCCAGCAGCTCACTCGGGACTAGCGGGATTTACGAGCAGTACTTC
>TRBJ2-3|TRBV7-9|NA|NA
CASSPRFGADTQYF
TGTGCCAGCAGCCCGAGGTTTGGGGCAGATACGCAGTATTTT
>TRBJ1-2|TRBV3-1|NA|NA
CASSVVGRNYGYTF
TGTGCCAGCAGCGTCGTAGGACGGAACTATGGCTACACCTTC
>TRBJ2-4|TRBV3-2|many|NA
CASSFEAKNIQYF
TGTGCCAGCAGCTTCGAAGCCAAAAACATTCAGTACTTC